This TCR beta chain was sequenced in a study of T cell responses to AZD1222 COVID-19 vaccine. Study information: Second doses at about 4 or about 12 weeks were pooled. Study results and limitations: Spike-specific TCR breadth and depth went up after people got two AZD1222 doses. Donors in the cohort were predominantly white British and more often female, and clonal diversity was possibly underestimated. Reports indicate that nearly half of spike-specific TCRs are directed at unmutated variant regions.

In regard to this clone: The antigen remains undetermined.

The CDR3 is 13 residues long. Germline V lookup: CDR1 SGHTA, CDR2 FQGTGA. V was cut by 5 bases and J by 0 bases, with 6 bases left in between. The data were produced by immunoSEQ multiplex PCR, yet TCRdb's version contains in-frame clones alone and is incomplete. Of 85,000 to 130,000 clones in the sample, 75% to 90% were seen once. The TCR originated in an adult in good health. The sequences come from peripheral blood, collected on day 0 of AZD1222 vaccination. The chain has TRBV7-3 and TRBJ2-3; no clear D gene. CDR3 in DNA: TGTGCCAGCAGCAACCCAAGCACAGATACGCAGTATTTT. Encoded protein: CASSNPSTDTQYF.